This note documents a single TCR beta chain sequence. It may be a read error: a sequence one base away is much more abundant. The CDR3 loop spans 12 amino acids. CDR1 is SGHDN, CDR2 FVKESK, per germline. V shed 4 bases and J 6 bases; nucleotides not matched to a gene: 2. The sample originates from a study of regulatory T cells in long-lasting Graves disease. As for time point: persistent/refractory GD, antithyroid drugs over 5 years with positive TRAb. With RNA extracted from PBMCs as input, the TCR library was made. Arm-PCR of CDR3 regions with iRepertoire HTBI primers generated TCR beta libraries. TCRdb re-derived calls from the multiplex PCR reads in MiXCR, one entry per CDR3 protein. The table has some 330,000 distinct CDR3 sequences, roughly 23% seen once.

The sample here was peripheral blood mononuclear cells (PBMCs), taken when the disease was refractory, from a patient treated with antithyroid drugs. V gene TRBV14 combines with J gene TRBJ2-7; 8 positions agree with TRBD1. This sequence was found in a woman aged 40 to 49 with Graves disease. The CDR3 loop is CASSPGQAEQYF. CDR3 in DNA: TGTGCCAGCAGCCCGGGACAGGCCGAGCAGTACTTC.